This TCR beta chain derives from a study of blood T cell repertoires in COVID-19. Whole-study context: Some COVID-19 samples were acute and others convalescent; all came from the United States, Italy and Spain. Sample material is recorded as cDNA or gDNA derived from T cells, B-cell-depleted T cells, or PBMCs.

Germline V CDR1 and CDR2: SGHKS, YYEKEE (reference sequence). The junction had 10 bases not matched to a gene; V was cut back by 4 bases and J by 5 bases. The CDR3 has 16 residues. Per the study methods: Reference gene primer amplification gave nucleated cell count estimates. The method was immunoSEQ multiplex PCR; TCRdb's version includes in-frame clones alone and lacks a portion of them. The DNA gave D and trimming, while V, J and clone size come from that table. Of about 38,000 clones detected, roughly 80% appear once; the ten largest clones hold 1.5% to 2%. While infection was still active, Seattle patients were enrolled and then followed longitudinally.

The sequenced sample consisted of peripheral blood. The genes are TRBV5-5 and TRBJ2-2; 8 nucleotides align to TRBD2. This TCR was recovered from a man in his fifties or sixties with COVID-19, enrolled during active disease. The CDR3 protein is CASSHGGGRLTGELFF. The CDR3 DNA sequence: TGTGCCAGCAGCCATGGGGGCGGGAGGCTTACCGGGGAGCTGTTTTTT.